This T cell receptor (beta chain) stems from a study of cytomegalovirus exposure and HLA in healthy donors. Study observations and caveats: Reportedly, cytomegalovirus status was diagnosed with high sensitivity and specificity. A few CMV-associated chains proved CMV antigen-specific in vitro.

The length of the CDR3 is 17 residues. V shed 2 bases, J shed 6 bases, and the junction held 8 bases outside the gene matches. The germline CDR1 and CDR2 sequences are MGHRA and YSYEKL. The repertoire was sequenced with immunoSEQ multiplex PCR; TCRdb's copy has only in-frame clones and lacks some. The sample has approximately 180,000 clones, more than 70% seen once. On this clone itself: No antigen is known for it.

The chain carries TRBV4-1 and TRBJ2-2; TRBD2 agrees at 11 bases. The source of this sequence is a woman younger than 35 in good health and CMV-seronegative. Sequencing was carried out using PBMCs. Here the CDR3 DNA reads TGCGCCAGCAGCCAACCCGGGGGGGGACTAGCGGCCGGGGAGCTGTTTTTT. This gives the protein CASSQPGGGLAAGELFF.